Below, 12 T cell receptor beta chains from the same sample are listed, as sequenced in a study of graft-versus-host responses after intestinal transplantation. Graft material was processed, releasing intraepithelial and lamina propria lymphocytes. Profiled with immunoSEQ multiplex PCR; TCRdb holds only in-frame clones, not every one. The sample lists fewer than 15,000 clones, about two thirds occurring once. The source material was ileum tissue, sampled almost 700 days after intestinal transplantation. Every receptor here comes from a human patient who received an intestinal transplant, so some T cells may come from the graft donor.

This clone was counted a few times. The V and J genes are TRBV5-1 and TRBJ2-5; TRBD2 matches 12 bases. The J segment lost 4 bases and the V segment lost 5 bases, leaving 6 bases of the junction unmatched. CDR3 length: 15 amino acids. Germline values: CDR1 SGHRS, CDR2 YFSETQ. The CDR3 is CASSSSGGAGETQYF. The CDR3 DNA reads as TGCGCCAGCAGTTCTAGCGGGGGGGCAGGAGAGACCCAGTACTTC.

This chain uses TRBV2 with TRBJ2-1; 10 nucleotides match TRBD2. The CDR3 consists of 15 residues. The V segment lost 8 bases and the J segment 4 bases; nucleotides outside the gene matches: 8. Germline values: CDR1 SNHLY, CDR2 FYNNEI. The CDR3 DNA reads as TGTGCCAGCGGAACGACTAGCGGGCCGTACAATGAGCAGTTCTTC. Its translation is CASGTTSGPYNEQFF.

Concerning this clone: Other nucleotide sequences from this sample produce the same CDR3. The genes are TRBV19 and TRBJ2-1, with 11 bases lining up with TRBD2. The CDR3 runs 15 residues. With 1 base clipped from V and 7 bases from J, the junction kept 3 bases outside the gene matches. Looked up from germline, CDR1 is LNHDA and CDR2 is SQIVND (reference sequence). This chain's CDR3 is CASSIGLAGGNEQFF. In DNA, the CDR3 is TGTGCCAGTAGTATAGGTCTAGCGGGGGGTAATGAGCAGTTCTTC.

The chain couples TRBV2 to TRBJ2-5, with unresolved D. The length of the CDR3 is 13 residues. Germline CDR1 is SNHLY and CDR2 is FYNNEI. Trimming cost V 1 base and J 2 bases, with 5 bases left between them. The chain's CDR3 is CASSEGRQETQYF. Written as DNA, the CDR3 is TGTGCCAGCAGTGAAGGCAGGCAAGAGACCCAGTACTTC.

V gene TRBV7-8 combines with J gene TRBJ1-1; maybe TRBD1 (5 bases). CDR3 length: 15 residues. Trimming removed 4 bases from V and 3 bases from J, with 15 bases in between. CDR1 and CDR2 (germline): SGHVS, FQNEAQ. This CDR3 reads CASSSGTPKHTEAFF. CDR3 sequence (DNA): TGTGCCAGCAGCTCCGGGACTCCGAAACACACTGAAGCTTTCTTT.

This sequence joins TRBV7-9 and TRBJ1-4, with a tentative D call TRBD1 (6 bases). Germline CDR1 and CDR2: SEHNR and FQNEAQ (reference sequence). The length of the CDR3 is 16 residues. Between the trimmed V and J ends, which lost 5 bases and 7 bases, there was a span of 20 bases. The CDR3 nucleotides read TGTGCCAGCAGCCCGGGATTGACAGGAGTCTTTGAAAAACTGTTTTTT. Translation gives CASSPGLTGVFEKLFF. The full variable domain, with the rest looked up from reference TRBV7-9 and TRBJ1-4, is DTGVSQNPRHKITKRGQNVTFRCDPISEHNRLYWYRQTLGQGPEFLTYFQNEAQLEKSRLLSDRFSAERPKGSFSTLEIQRTEQGDSAMYLCASSPGLTGVFEKLFFGSGTQLSVL.

The V gene is TRBV4-3, the J gene TRBJ2-1; TRBD1 agrees at 11 bases. There are 19 residues in the CDR3. V lost 0 bases and J lost 8; bases outside the gene matches: 15. The germline gives CDR1 LGHNA, CDR2 YSLEER. The DNA of the CDR3 is TGCGCCAGCAGCCAAGATTATAAAATAGGGACAGGGGGAAACGATGAGCAGTTCTTC. Its translation is CASSQDYKIGTGGNDEQFF.

This clone appeared a single time. The rearrangement joins TRBV5-1 to TRBJ2-5; 9 positions match TRBD2. The closer fit of TRBJ2-7 to the DNA end suggests the J call may be wrong. This CDR3 spans 15 amino acids. Germline V gene lookup returns CDR1 SGHRS and CDR2 YFSETQ. The CDR3 nucleotides read TGCGCCAGCAGCTTGCTGGCGGGGGGGTGGGACGAGCAGTACTTC. This gives the protein CASSLLAGGWDEQYF.

Regarding this clone: Other DNA sequences in this sample translate to the same CDR3. V usage is TRBV5-8 and J usage is TRBJ2-2; 9 bases are a match to TRBD1. CDR3 length equals 17 residues. Germline loops: CDR1 SGHTS, CDR2 YDEGEE. Germline trimming cut 1 base from V and 2 bases from J; bases unmatched to any gene: 6. CDR3 sequence: CASSLFRTGANTGELFF. The CDR3 coding sequence is TGTGCCAGCAGCTTGTTCCGGACAGGGGCTAACACCGGGGAGCTGTTTTTT.

About this clone itself: The conserved phenylalanine or tryptophan is not found at the CDR3 terminus, so this likely reflects a read error. The chain joins TRBV7-2 to TRBJ2-7; 7 nucleotides align to TRBD1. CDR1 is SGHTA, CDR2 FQGNSA, per germline. The ends lost 5 bases at V and 6 bases at J; junction bases unmatched: 13. The CDR3 spans 15 residues. The DNA of the CDR3 is TGTGCCAGCAGCGAGACAGGGTCGACCTCTCTCGAGCAGTACCTC. This encodes CASSETGSTSLEQYL.

This clone was seen only a few times. The chain employs TRBV7-2 and TRBJ2-7, with 8 bases fitting TRBD1. Germline CDR1 SGHTA, CDR2 FQGNSA. The CDR3 has 13 residues. Trimming took 5 bases from V and 3 from J; bases not matched to a gene: 3. The CDR3, as DNA: TGTGCCAGCAGCGTTGGGACAGGCTACGAGCAGTACTTC. This sequence encodes CASSVGTGYEQYF.

This clone has only one observation. The rearrangement joins TRBV5-1 to TRBJ2-5; TRBD1 aligns across 9 bases. This CDR3 has 15 residues. The germline V gene encodes CDR1 SGHRS and CDR2 YFSETQ. V trimming: 3 bases; J trimming: 5 bases; junction bases outside the gene matches: 8. The CDR3 region has the DNA TGCGCCAGCAGCTACCGGGACAGGGAGGGCGAGACCCAGTACTTC. This codes for CASSYRDREGETQYF.